The present entry profiles one T cell receptor beta chain with its context. The antigen remains undetermined. PCR primers comprised 60 Vbeta and 13 Jbeta primers. Data came from immunoSEQ multiplex PCR; TCRdb stores just in-frame clones and leaves some out. The sample comprises 130,000 or so clones, more than 70% of which are singletons, and under 7% rests with the top ten. This specimen comes from a study of cytomegalovirus exposure and HLA in healthy donors. Study-wide findings and caveats: Near-uniform donor sequencing depth was presumed by presence/absence analyses.

Trimming cost V 3 bases and J 5 bases; bases outside gene matches: 1. The germline V gene has CDR1 MGHRA and CDR2 YSYEKL. The CDR3 length is 13 residues. V and J are TRBV4-1 and TRBJ2-7; TRBD1 agrees at 10 bases. The clonotype was recovered from a woman in her thirties in good health and CMV-seropositive. The source material was PBMCs. CDR3 region: CASSQGQGHEQYF. The CDR3 nucleotides read TGCGCCAGCAGCCAGGGACAGGGGCACGAGCAGTACTTC.